A selection of T cell receptor beta chains follows, all from one sample in a study of blood T cells in healthy people across ages. TCRdb used MiXCR to reprocess the 5' RACE reads, holding one entry per CDR3 protein. This table holds 700,000 or so distinct CDR3 sequences, over 20% found once. The specimen was blood. The receptors were gathered from a man between 65 and 79 years old in good health. Each CDR3 is given with its conserved first and last residue. The D gene is left open where the match is weak. Clone size, where shown, is once, few, many, or a class for clones that have expanded.

D gene: TRBD2
V gene: TRBV7-3
clone size: -
J gene: TRBJ2-1
CDR3 DNA: TGTGCCAGCAGCTTAGGGGGACTAGCTTCTGGTTATGAGCAGTTCTTC
CDR3 protein: CASSLGGLASGYEQFF

D gene: -
V gene: TRBV3-1
clone size: few
J gene: TRBJ2-3
CDR3 DNA: TGTGCCAGCAGCCAAGATGGGCGGGAAACAGATACGCAGTATTTT
CDR3 protein: CASSQDGRETDTQYF

D gene: TRBD2
V gene: TRBV5-1
clone size: -
J gene: TRBJ2-2
CDR3 DNA: TGCGCCAGCAGCTCCTTTGGAGCGGGGTCCACCGGGGAGCTGTTTTTT
CDR3 protein: CASSSFGAGSTGELFF

D gene: -
V gene: TRBV28
clone size: -
J gene: TRBJ2-5
CDR3 DNA: TGTGCCAGCAGTTTTAGTATCCAAGAGACCCAGTACTTC
CDR3 protein: CASSFSIQETQYF

D gene: TRBD1
V gene: TRBV5-1
clone size: -
J gene: TRBJ2-5
CDR3 DNA: TGCGCCAGCAAGAAGGGGACAGGGGGAGAGACCCAGTACTTC
CDR3 protein: CASKKGTGGETQYF

D gene: TRBD2
V gene: TRBV20-1
clone size: -
J gene: TRBJ2-5
CDR3 DNA: TGCAGTGCTAGTGCTAGCGGACCGTACCAAGAGACCCAGTACTTC
CDR3 protein: CSASASGPYQETQYF

D gene: -
V gene: TRBV3-1
clone size: few
J gene: TRBJ1-1
CDR3 DNA: TGTGCCAGCAGCCCATCTACGATGAACACTGAAGCTTTCTTT
CDR3 protein: CASSPSTMNTEAFF

D gene: TRBD1
V gene: TRBV2
clone size: many
J gene: TRBJ1-2
CDR3 DNA: TGTGCCAGCAGGGGCTTTAATACAGGGGGCGCGGAAGGCTACACCTTC
CDR3 protein: CASRGFNTGGAEGYTF

D gene: TRBD2
V gene: TRBV6-1
clone size: -
J gene: TRBJ2-2
CDR3 DNA: TGTGCCATTGGGAGACTAGCGGCCGGGGAGCTGTTTTTT
CDR3 protein: CAIGRLAAGELFF

D gene: -
V gene: TRBV20-1
clone size: -
J gene: TRBJ1-5
CDR3 DNA: TGCAGTGCTAGAGACCGGGACGGATATAGCAATCAGCCCCAGCATTTT
CDR3 protein: CSARDRDGYSNQPQHF

D gene: -
V gene: TRBV30
clone size: -
J gene: TRBJ2-5
CDR3 DNA: TGTGCCTGGAGTGGGGTTTTCGAGACCCAGTACTTC
CDR3 protein: CAWSGVFETQYF

D gene: TRBD1
V gene: TRBV20-1
clone size: -
J gene: TRBJ2-7
CDR3 DNA: TGCAGTGCTAGACTCCCGGGACAGGGGGCTTACGAGCAGTACTTC
CDR3 protein: CSARLPGQGAYEQYF

D gene: -
V gene: TRBV29-1
clone size: many
J gene: TRBJ2-4
CDR3 DNA: TGCAGCGCTAGCCCCGATGCGCCGGGGATTCAGTACTTC
CDR3 protein: CSASPDAPGIQYF

D gene: TRBD2
V gene: TRBV20-1
clone size: -
J gene: TRBJ2-1
CDR3 DNA: TGCAGTGCTAGTTGGGTAGCGGGGGGGCACAATGAGCAGTTCTTC
CDR3 protein: CSASWVAGGHNEQFF

D gene: TRBD2
V gene: TRBV20-1
clone size: few
J gene: TRBJ2-3
CDR3 DNA: TGCAGTGCCCTCAAGACTAGCGCTCGCACAGATACGCAGTATTTT
CDR3 protein: CSALKTSARTDTQYF

D gene: -
V gene: TRBV28
clone size: few
J gene: TRBJ1-6
CDR3 DNA: TGTGCCAGCAGTTTCTCGGGATATAATTCACCCCTCCACTTT
CDR3 protein: CASSFSGYNSPLHF

D gene: TRBD1
V gene: TRBV24-1
clone size: few
J gene: TRBJ2-1
CDR3 DNA: TGTGCCACCAGTGATTTCCCAGGGGGCTTGAATGAGCAGTTCTTC
CDR3 protein: CATSDFPGGLNEQFF

D gene: -
V gene: TRBV5-6
clone size: -
J gene: TRBJ2-7
CDR3 DNA: TGTGCCAGCAGCTTGCTGGACAGAGCCTACGAGCAGTACTTC
CDR3 protein: CASSLLDRAYEQYF

D gene: -
V gene: TRBV6-5
clone size: -
J gene: TRBJ1-1
CDR3 DNA: TGTGCCAGCACCGGGGTGGGCACTGAAGCTTTCTTT
CDR3 protein: CASTGVGTEAFF

D gene: -
V gene: TRBV20-1
clone size: few
J gene: TRBJ2-5
CDR3 DNA: TGCAGGGACCCGCTTGTGGGGGGATTCCAAGAGACCCAGTACTTC
CDR3 protein: CRDPLVGGFQETQYF

D gene: TRBD1
V gene: TRBV20-1
clone size: -
J gene: TRBJ2-2
CDR3 DNA: TGCAGTGCTAGAAATTCGGACAGGGGTGGACTCACCGGGGAGCTGTTTTTT
CDR3 protein: CSARNSDRGGLTGELFF

D gene: -
V gene: TRBV6-5
clone size: few
J gene: TRBJ2-3
CDR3 DNA: TGTGCCAGCAGAGAGATGAATACGCAGTATTTT
CDR3 protein: CASREMNTQYF

D gene: TRBD2
V gene: TRBV12-3/TRBV12-4
clone size: few
J gene: TRBJ2-7
CDR3 DNA: TGTGTCAGCAGATCAGCAAGCGGGGTCTACGAGCAGTACTTC
CDR3 protein: CVSRSASGVYEQYF

D gene: -
V gene: TRBV9
clone size: -
J gene: TRBJ2-1
CDR3 DNA: TGTGCCAGCAGCGCGGCCCCACACGCCAATGAGCAGTTCTTC
CDR3 protein: CASSAAPHANEQFF

D gene: -
V gene: TRBV5-1
clone size: few
J gene: TRBJ2-1
CDR3 DNA: TGCGCCAGCAGCCAAGACCCCGGCAGTGGGTACAATGAGCAGTTCTTC
CDR3 protein: CASSQDPGSGYNEQFF

D gene: TRBD2
V gene: TRBV7-2
clone size: -
J gene: TRBJ2-5
CDR3 DNA: TGTGCCAGCAGCTTAAGAGCAGCGGGGGTGACCCAGTACTTC
CDR3 protein: CASSLRAAGVTQYF

D gene: -
V gene: TRBV15
clone size: few
J gene: TRBJ1-3
CDR3 DNA: TGTGCCACCAGCAGAGAGCCGGAACAGTCCCCGGGGGACACCATATATTTT
CDR3 protein: CATSREPEQSPGDTIYF

D gene: TRBD2
V gene: TRBV19
clone size: -
J gene: TRBJ2-2
CDR3 DNA: TGTGCCACCAGGGCCACAGGGATAGCGGGGGACACCGGGGAGCTGTTTTTT
CDR3 protein: CATRATGIAGDTGELFF

D gene: -
V gene: TRBV25-1
clone size: few
J gene: TRBJ1-4
CDR3 DNA: TGTGCCAGCAGTTTAGGCCAAAGGCTGTTTTTT
CDR3 protein: CASSLGQRLFF

D gene: -
V gene: TRBV5-4
clone size: -
J gene: TRBJ2-3
CDR3 DNA: TGTGCCAGCAGCTCGGGGCCTTTCAAGGCAGATACGCAGTATTTT
CDR3 protein: CASSSGPFKADTQYF

D gene: -
V gene: TRBV6-1
clone size: few
J gene: TRBJ2-1
CDR3 DNA: TGTGCCAGCAGTGACTCAGACTCCTACAATGAGCAGTTCTTC
CDR3 protein: CASSDSDSYNEQFF

D gene: -
V gene: TRBV12-3/TRBV12-4
clone size: -
J gene: TRBJ2-4
CDR3 DNA: TGTGCCAGCGCAGACTCACTAGCCAAAAACATTCAGTACTTC
CDR3 protein: CASADSLAKNIQYF

D gene: TRBD2
V gene: TRBV18
clone size: -
J gene: TRBJ2-3
CDR3 DNA: TGTGCCAGCTCACCAGAAACAAGCGGGGGGAAGGATACGCAGTATTTT
CDR3 protein: CASSPETSGGKDTQYF

D gene: TRBD2
V gene: TRBV12-3/TRBV12-4
clone size: many
J gene: TRBJ2-1
CDR3 DNA: TGTGCCAGCAGTGCCAGCGGGAGCTCCTACAATGAGCAGTTCTTC
CDR3 protein: CASSASGSSYNEQFF

D gene: TRBD2
V gene: TRBV5-1
clone size: few
J gene: TRBJ2-1
CDR3 DNA: TGCGCCAGCAGCTTGGGGTGGGGGGGGTCCTACAATGAGCAGTTCTTC
CDR3 protein: CASSLGWGGSYNEQFF

D gene: -
V gene: TRBV4-1
clone size: -
J gene: TRBJ1-5
CDR3 DNA: TGCGCCAGCAGCCAAGAGGGGGGGGCTACAAATCAGCCCCAGCATTTT
CDR3 protein: CASSQEGGATNQPQHF

D gene: TRBD1
V gene: TRBV20-1
clone size: few
J gene: TRBJ1-1
CDR3 DNA: TGCAGTGCTTGCCGAACAACAGGGGACACTGAAGCTTTCTTT
CDR3 protein: CSACRTTGDTEAFF

D gene: TRBD2
V gene: TRBV7-9
clone size: -
J gene: TRBJ2-1
CDR3 DNA: TGTGCCAGCAGCTTAGTTGCGGGGACTAGCGGCTACAATGAGCAGTTCTTC
CDR3 protein: CASSLVAGTSGYNEQFF

D gene: -
V gene: TRBV5-4
clone size: -
J gene: TRBJ1-5
CDR3 DNA: TGTGCCAGCAGCTCCGACAAGGGAAGCAATCAGCCCCAGCATTTT
CDR3 protein: CASSSDKGSNQPQHF

D gene: -
V gene: TRBV5-1
clone size: few
J gene: TRBJ2-2
CDR3 DNA: TGCGCCAGCAGCCCCGGGGCGAGCGGGGAGCTGTTTTTT
CDR3 protein: CASSPGASGELFF

D gene: -
V gene: TRBV7-9
clone size: few
J gene: TRBJ1-2
CDR3 DNA: TGTGCCAGCAGCTCGAGCAGCAACCAATATGGCTACACCTTC
CDR3 protein: CASSSSSNQYGYTF

D gene: -
V gene: TRBV19
clone size: few
J gene: TRBJ2-5
CDR3 DNA: TGTGCCAGTAGTTCTGGGGGGGGCGGATGGGAGACCCAGTACTTC
CDR3 protein: CASSSGGGGWETQYF

D gene: TRBD2
V gene: TRBV12-3/TRBV12-4
clone size: few
J gene: TRBJ2-4
CDR3 DNA: TGTGCCAGCAGTTTGGGCGGGGGGTTGAACATTCAGTACTTC
CDR3 protein: CASSLGGGLNIQYF

D gene: -
V gene: TRBV6-2/TRBV6-3
clone size: few
J gene: TRBJ1-1
CDR3 DNA: TGTGCCAGCAGTTACATTGGCCTAAGCACTGAAGCTTTCTTT
CDR3 protein: CASSYIGLSTEAFF

D gene: -
V gene: TRBV28
clone size: few
J gene: TRBJ1-2
CDR3 DNA: TGTGCCAGCAGGTTGAGCAGGTCGCGTGGCTACACCTTC
CDR3 protein: CASRLSRSRGYTF

D gene: -
V gene: TRBV27
clone size: few
J gene: TRBJ1-2
CDR3 DNA: TGTGCCAGCAGTTATGGGCAGGGGCGAGCTAACTATGGCTACACCTTC
CDR3 protein: CASSYGQGRANYGYTF